This TCR beta chain was obtained from a study of T cells in Graves' hyperthyroidism and ophthalmopathy. Study observations and caveats: Researchers report that a 13 V-J model separated ophthalmopathy from stable hyperthyroidism.

Amplification yielded TCR beta CDR3 regions, with RNA transcripts as the source. An initial round of RT-PCR targeting the TCR CDR3 relied on the HTBI primer set. TCRdb recomputed calls from the multiplex PCR reads with MiXCR, one row per CDR3 protein. The table includes roughly 580,000 distinct CDR3 sequences, around 14% detected once. V was clipped by 6 bases and J by 4 bases, with 14 bases between them. This CDR3 region has 14 residues. Germline V gives CDR1 SNHLY, CDR2 FYNNEI. In the case of this clonotype: The antigen is not known.

This chain links TRBV2 with TRBJ2-3, with D possibly being TRBD2 (6 bases). The receptor was isolated from a young woman with Graves' hyperthyroidism that later progressed to Graves' ophthalmopathy. The sequenced sample consisted of blood. CDR3 DNA: TGTGCCAGCAGCCCAGTGGGGGGATCAGATACGCAGTATTTT. Translating it yields CASSPVGGSDTQYF.